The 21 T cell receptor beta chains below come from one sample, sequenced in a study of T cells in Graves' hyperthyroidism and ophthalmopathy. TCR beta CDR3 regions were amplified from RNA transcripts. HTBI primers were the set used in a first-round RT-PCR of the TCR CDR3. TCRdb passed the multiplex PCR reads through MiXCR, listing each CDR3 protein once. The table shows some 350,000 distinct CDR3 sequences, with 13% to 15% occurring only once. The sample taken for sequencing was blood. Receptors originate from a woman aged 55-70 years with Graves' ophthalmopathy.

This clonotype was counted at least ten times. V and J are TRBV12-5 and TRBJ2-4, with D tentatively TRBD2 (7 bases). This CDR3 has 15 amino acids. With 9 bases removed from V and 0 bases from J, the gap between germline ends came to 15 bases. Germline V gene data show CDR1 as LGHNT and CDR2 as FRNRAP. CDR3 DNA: TGTGCTAGCCGGATGGGGGGGCTAGCCAAAAACATTCAGTACTTC. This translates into CASRMGGLAKNIQYF.

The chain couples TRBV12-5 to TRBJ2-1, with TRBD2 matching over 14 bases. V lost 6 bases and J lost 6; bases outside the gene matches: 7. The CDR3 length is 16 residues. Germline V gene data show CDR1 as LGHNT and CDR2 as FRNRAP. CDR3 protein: CASGPGLAGVRNEQFF. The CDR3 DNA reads TGTGCTAGTGGCCCGGGACTAGCGGGAGTACGCAATGAGCAGTTCTTC.

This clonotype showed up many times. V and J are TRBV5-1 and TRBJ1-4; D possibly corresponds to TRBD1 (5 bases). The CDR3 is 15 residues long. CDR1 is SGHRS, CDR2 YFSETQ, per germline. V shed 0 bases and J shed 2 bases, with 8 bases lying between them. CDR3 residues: CASSLDGTTNEKLFF. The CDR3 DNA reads TGCGCCAGCAGCTTGGACGGGACGACTAATGAAAAACTGTTTTTT.

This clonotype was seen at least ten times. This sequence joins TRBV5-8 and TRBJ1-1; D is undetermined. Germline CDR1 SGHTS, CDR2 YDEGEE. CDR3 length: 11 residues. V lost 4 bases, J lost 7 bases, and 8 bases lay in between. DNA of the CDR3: TGTGCCAGCAGCCCTTCAAGTGAAGCTTTCTTT. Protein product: CASSPSSEAFF.

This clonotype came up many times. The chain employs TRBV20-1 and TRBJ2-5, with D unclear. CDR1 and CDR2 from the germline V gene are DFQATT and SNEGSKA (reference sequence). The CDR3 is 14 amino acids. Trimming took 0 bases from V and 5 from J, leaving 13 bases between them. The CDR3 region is CSAREENLGETQYF. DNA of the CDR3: TGCAGTGCTAGAGAGGAAAACCTCGGGGAGACCCAGTACTTC.

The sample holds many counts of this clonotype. The CDR3 here is CASSERLNRFYEQYF. CDR3 in DNA: TGTGCCAGCAGTGAACGCTTGAACAGATTCTACGAGCAGTACTTC. The genes are TRBV2 and TRBJ2-7; unclear D gene. CDR3 size: 15 residues. CDR1 SNHLY and CDR2 FYNNEI come from the germline V gene. V gave up 2 bases and J gave up 3 bases, with 14 bases separating them.

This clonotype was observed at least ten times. CDR3 nucleotides: TGTGCCAGTAAAGAGGGGACTAGCGGTTACAATGAGCAGTTCTTC. Its translation is CASKEGTSGYNEQFF. This chain links TRBV2 with TRBJ2-1; 11 nucleotides line up with TRBD2. The CDR3 consists of 15 residues. V lost 9 bases and J lost 4; bases outside the gene matches: 8. The germline CDR1 and CDR2 sequences are SNHLY and FYNNEI.

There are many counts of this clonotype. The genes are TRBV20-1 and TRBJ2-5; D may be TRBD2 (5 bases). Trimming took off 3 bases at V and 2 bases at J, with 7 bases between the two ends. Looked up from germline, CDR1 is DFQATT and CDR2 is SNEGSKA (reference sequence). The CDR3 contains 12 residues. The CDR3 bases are TGCAGTGCTAGTAGGACTCAAGAGACCCAGTACTTC. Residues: CSASRTQETQYF.

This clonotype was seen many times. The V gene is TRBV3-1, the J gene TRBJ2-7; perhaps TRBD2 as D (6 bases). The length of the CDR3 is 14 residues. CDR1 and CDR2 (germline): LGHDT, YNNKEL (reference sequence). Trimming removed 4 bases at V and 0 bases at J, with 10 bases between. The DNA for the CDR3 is TGTGCCAGCAGCCCCGGAGGGCTCTCCTACGAGCAGTACTTC. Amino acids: CASSPGGLSYEQYF.

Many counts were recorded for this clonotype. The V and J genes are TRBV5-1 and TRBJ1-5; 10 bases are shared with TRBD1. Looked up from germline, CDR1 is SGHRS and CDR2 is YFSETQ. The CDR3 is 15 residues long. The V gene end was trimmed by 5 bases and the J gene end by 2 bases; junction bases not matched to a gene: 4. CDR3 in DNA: TGCGCCAGCAGGACCGGGACAGGGGGCAATCAGCCCCAGCATTTT. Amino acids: CASRTGTGGNQPQHF.

In DNA form, the CDR3 reads TGTGCCAGCAGTTACTCTGGCGGGAGAAGCTCCTACAATGAGCAGTTCTTC. As protein: CASSYSGGRSSYNEQFF. The chain uses TRBV6-5 and TRBJ2-1; 7 bases are a match to TRBD2. J was trimmed by 0 bases and V by 0 bases; bases with no gene match: 5. The V gene's germline CDR1 is MNHEY and CDR2 SVGAGI. This CDR3 contains 17 residues.

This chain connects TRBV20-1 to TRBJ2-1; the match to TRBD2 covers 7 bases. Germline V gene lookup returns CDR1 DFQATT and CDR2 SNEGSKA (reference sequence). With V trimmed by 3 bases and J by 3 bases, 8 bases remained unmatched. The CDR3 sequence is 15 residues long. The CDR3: CSASGASGVYNEQFF. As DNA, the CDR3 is TGCAGTGCTAGCGGGGCTAGCGGAGTCTACAATGAGCAGTTCTTC.

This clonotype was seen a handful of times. The CDR3 coding sequence is TGTGCCTGGAGTGTAGTTGGCAGGGAAAACATTCAGTACTTC. Protein sequence: CAWSVVGRENIQYF. The gene calls are TRBV30 and TRBJ2-4; D might be TRBD1 (5 bases). With 0 bases removed from V and 5 bases from J, the gap between germline ends came to 11 bases. This CDR3 region has 14 residues. Germline loops: CDR1 GTSNPN, CDR2 SVGIG (reference sequence).

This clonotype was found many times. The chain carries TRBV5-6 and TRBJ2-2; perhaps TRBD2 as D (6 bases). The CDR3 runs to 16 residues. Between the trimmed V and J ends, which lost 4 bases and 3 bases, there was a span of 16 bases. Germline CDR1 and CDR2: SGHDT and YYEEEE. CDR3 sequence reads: CASSAKASEHTGELFF. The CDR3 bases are TGTGCCAGCAGCGCGAAGGCTAGCGAGCACACCGGGGAGCTGTTTTTT.

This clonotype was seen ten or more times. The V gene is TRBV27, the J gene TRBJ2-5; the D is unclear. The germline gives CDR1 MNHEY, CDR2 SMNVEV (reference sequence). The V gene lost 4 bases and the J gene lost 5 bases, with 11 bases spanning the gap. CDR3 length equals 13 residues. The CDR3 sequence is CASSSRRRETQYF. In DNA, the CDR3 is TGTGCCAGCAGTTCGCGGAGAAGGGAGACCCAGTACTTC.

The chain's CDR3 is CASSYGNWQGGGNEQFF. The CDR3 DNA reads TGTGCCAGCAGTTACGGTAACTGGCAGGGTGGCGGGAATGAGCAGTTCTTC. V gene TRBV6-6 combines with J gene TRBJ2-1, with D tentatively TRBD1 or TRBD2 (5 bases each). The CDR3 runs 17 residues. V lost 2 bases and J 7 bases, leaving 21 bases between the germline ends. CDR1 is MNHNY, CDR2 SVGAGI, per germline (reference sequence).

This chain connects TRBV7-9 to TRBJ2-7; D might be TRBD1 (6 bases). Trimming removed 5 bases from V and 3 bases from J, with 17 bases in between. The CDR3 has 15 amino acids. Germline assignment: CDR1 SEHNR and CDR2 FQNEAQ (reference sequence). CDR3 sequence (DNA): TGTGCCAGCAGCAAACATCCTCAGGGGATCTACGAGCAGTACTTC. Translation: CASSKHPQGIYEQYF.

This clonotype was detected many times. The DNA for the CDR3 is TGTGCCAGCAGTCCCCTCGGGACGTTCCCCTACGAGCAGTACTTC. It encodes CASSPLGTFPYEQYF. The rearrangement links TRBV27 to TRBJ2-7; D may match TRBD1 or TRBD2 (5 bases each). Trimming removed 5 bases at V and 2 bases at J, with 16 bases between. This CDR3 comprises 15 residues. Germline CDR1 reads MNHEY; CDR2 reads SMNVEV (reference sequence).

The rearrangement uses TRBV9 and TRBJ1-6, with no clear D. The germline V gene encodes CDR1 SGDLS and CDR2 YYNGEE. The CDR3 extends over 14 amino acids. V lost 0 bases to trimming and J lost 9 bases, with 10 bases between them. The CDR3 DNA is TGTGCCAGCAGCGTAGCTACTCGGAGTTCACCCCTCCACTTT. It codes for CASSVATRSSPLHF.

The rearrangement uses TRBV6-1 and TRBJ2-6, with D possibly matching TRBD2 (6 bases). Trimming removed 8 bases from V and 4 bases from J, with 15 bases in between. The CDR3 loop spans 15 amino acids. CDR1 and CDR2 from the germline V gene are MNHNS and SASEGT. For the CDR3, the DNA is TGTGCCAGCCAACGGGGGAACTCGGGGGCCAACGTCCTGACTTTC. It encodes CASQRGNSGANVLTF.

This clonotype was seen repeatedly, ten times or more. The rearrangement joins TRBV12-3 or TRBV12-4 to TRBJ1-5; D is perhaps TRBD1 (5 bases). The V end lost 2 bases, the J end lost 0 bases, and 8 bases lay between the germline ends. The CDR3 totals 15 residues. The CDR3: CASSLTGTSNQPQHF. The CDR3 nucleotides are TGTGCCAGCAGTTTAACAGGTACTAGCAATCAGCCCCAGCATTTT.